Below are 7 T cell receptor beta chains sequenced from a single sample in a study of T cells after yellow fever vaccination. TCRdb re-analysed the 5' RACE reads in MiXCR, keeping a single row per CDR3 protein. The repertoire has more than 350,000 distinct CDR3 sequences, more than 9% of them found once; the top ten carry 18%. The input for sequencing was PBMCs, taken on the day of the first yellow fever vaccination. The receptors were sampled from a man younger than 35 who received the YFV17D yellow fever vaccine.

This clonotype was recorded a few times. The chain has TRBV27 and TRBJ2-4, with TRBD2 identical over 13 bases. Per germline, CDR1 MNHEY and CDR2 SMNVEV (reference sequence). After removal of 6 bases from V and 3 bases from J, the junction contained 11 bases not matched to a gene. CDR3 size: 18 residues. CDR3 loop: CASRPRLAGGGGKNIQYF. The CDR3 region has the DNA TGTGCCAGCAGACCCCGACTAGCGGGGGGCGGCGGCAAAAACATTCAGTACTTC.

A few counts support this clonotype. V is TRBV6-6 and J is TRBJ2-5; D ambiguous. The germline gives CDR1 MNHNY, CDR2 SVGAGI (reference sequence). This CDR3 region has 12 residues. V gave up 2 bases and J gave up 2 bases, with 3 bases separating them. This chain's CDR3 is CASSYVQETQYF. The CDR3 region has the DNA TGTGCCAGCAGTTACGTTCAAGAGACCCAGTACTTC.

The table lists this clonotype with a few counts. V is TRBV7-2 and J is TRBJ1-1; 9 positions agree with TRBD1. This CDR3 contains 15 residues. Looked up from germline, CDR1 is SGHTA and CDR2 is FQGNSA. The junction had 8 bases not matched to a gene; V was cut back by 4 bases and J by 5 bases. CDR3 sequence reads: CASSSGQGSFTEAFF. The CDR3 region has the DNA TGTGCCAGCAGCTCAGGACAGGGGAGCTTTACTGAAGCTTTCTTT.

The chain combines TRBV18 with TRBJ1-4, with a weak D call TRBD1 (5 bases). Germline CDR1 KGHSH, CDR2 LQKENI. The CDR3 runs to 14 residues. V lost 6 bases and J 5 bases, leaving 13 bases between the germline ends. The CDR3 sequence: CASSRDLWNEKLFF. Written as DNA, the CDR3 is TGTGCCAGCTCTCGGGACCTGTGGAATGAAAAACTGTTTTTT. Full variable domain (remainder filled in from reference TRBV18 and TRBJ1-4): NAGVMQNPRHLVRRRGQEARLRCSPMKGHSHVYWYRQLPEEGLKFMVYLQKENIIDESGMPKERFSAEFPKEGPSILRIQQVVRGDSAAYFCASSRDLWNEKLFFGSGTQLSVL.

As DNA, the CDR3 is TGTGCCAGCTCACGGGGGAGAAGGGACGAGCAGTACTTC. Residues: CASSRGRRDEQYF. The chain combines TRBV18 with TRBJ2-7; D possibly uses TRBD1 or TRBD2 (5 bases each). The germline V gene has CDR1 KGHSH and CDR2 LQKENI. V lost 4 bases and J lost 5, with 12 bases in between. This CDR3 comprises 13 residues.

The chain recombines TRBV6-1 with TRBJ2-1; TRBD1 aligns across 11 bases. The CDR3 contains 14 residues. V trimming: 4 bases; J trimming: 10 bases; junction bases outside the gene matches: 6. Germline CDR1 reads MNHNS; CDR2 reads SASEGT. The CDR3 loop is CASSGDRGWSEQFF. DNA for the CDR3: TGTGCCAGCAGTGGGGACAGGGGGTGGTCCGAGCAGTTCTTC.

In its sample, this clonotype was seen a few times. This chain joins TRBV4-1 and TRBJ1-6; unclear D gene. Germline CDR1 reads MGHRA; CDR2 reads YSYEKL. The CDR3 covers 13 residues. V lost 0 bases and J lost 10, with 7 bases in between. The chain's CDR3 is CASSQEEWSPLHF. The CDR3 DNA reads TGCGCCAGCAGCCAAGAAGAGTGGTCACCCCTCCACTTT.